This TCR beta chain emerged from a study of T-cell memory formation after mild COVID-19 (dated by TCRdb to the early 2020s). The study in broad terms: TCR sequence clusters from the two donors were found to be largely donor specific. In a couple of donors, T-cell clones that expanded and contracted after mild COVID-19 were followed by sequencing TCRalpha and TCRbeta repertoires longitudinally. The cohort comprised two young, previously healthy adult volunteers, one female and one male. The study at large found these results: Contracting CD4+ clones were located mainly in the CM and EM memory subsets, whereas CD8+ clones were found to be enriched in EMRA. Clones contracting from day 15 to 85 had balanced CD4/CD8 phenotypes, while a second wave expanding from day 15 to 37 was biased towards CD4+. Only a couple of mild cases were covered by the study, and larger cohorts that include severe cases with pre-infection samples were considered necessary. Some responding clones were found in pre-infection memory, which suggests that pre-existing cross-reactive memory T cells took part in the SARS-CoV-2 response. SARS-CoV-2 specificity of the second-wave clones peaking on day 37 was not confirmed.

Ficoll-Paque density gradient centrifugation was used to isolate PBMCs. The listed sequencing device is Illumina NovaSeq 6000. TCRalpha and TCRbeta cDNA libraries were built by 5'RACE with constant-segment primers, adding sample barcodes and unique molecular identifiers. Trizol reagent was used to extract RNA from every sample. Amplification of the libraries took two PCR steps, and the second step added a second sample barcode plus Illumina TruSeq adapters. Sequencing of the libraries was done on an Illumina NovaSeq, producing 2 x 150 bp paired-end reads. The authors' analysis ran thus. Reads were demultiplexed and collapsed into UMI-guided consensus sequences with migec v1.2.7. Using mixcr v2.1.11, UMI consensuses were aligned to TRA and TRB V and J templates and then assembled into clonotypes. A clonotype was counted as expanded or contracted only if both edgeR and NoisET called the change significant, with noise models trained on biological replicates. For edgeR calls, the thresholds were a false discovery rate-adjusted p below 0.01 and a log2 fold-change of 1. PCA with hierarchical clustering of max-normalized trajectories of the 1000 most abundant clonotypes was used as exploratory dynamics analysis. Each responding clone was given a CD4 or CD8 phenotype based on the CD4+ and CD8+ repertoires, which had been sequenced separately. TCRdb cleaned the public reads at Q25 with fastp, built clones with MiXCR and kept in-frame beta chains. Rows with one shared CDR3 protein collapse into an entry with the most common genes and DNA. The V and J calls and clone size come from TCRdb's table, not from the authors' own analysis. This sample gives roughly 100,000 distinct CDR3 sequences in total; 17% of them show up just once. Over 25% of the sample comes from the top ten.

In the case of this clonotype: No antigen is known for it. Base qualities are not provided; no much larger clone lies one nucleotide away.

CDR1 and CDR2 are read off the germline V gene as MGHRA and YSYEKL. Trimming at the junction amounts to 1 base on V and 7 bases on J, and the germline ends lie 12 bases apart. The CDR3 contains 14 residues, cysteine and phenylalanine counted. Only CDR3 DNA remains: 42 bases, in frame from the first base. The sequencing input was PBMCs or a T cell subset sorted from them (not recorded which). The chain links TRBV4-1 with TRBJ2-3; the D gene cannot be named for sure. The TCR was taken from an adult woman who had mild COVID-19 (a few samples of this study predate the infection). The sample titles of this study are shuffled in the database, so cell type and time point are left out; the donor was told from shared clones. This receptor carries the CDR3 CASSQVPEPNTQYF. The nucleotide sequence is given as TGCGCCAGCAGCCAAGTGCCCGAACCTAATACGCAGTATTTT.